Below, 5 T cell receptor beta chains from the same sample are listed, as sequenced in a study of OX40 agonist ivuxolimab in advanced cancers. This table comes from immunoSEQ multiplex PCR, and its TCRdb copy is limited to in-frame clones, with some not included. The profile shows around 66,000 clones, approximately 89% of them singletons. The source was CD4+ or CD8+ T cells sorted from blood, collected in a trial of the OX40 agonist ivuxolimab. The receptors here all came from an adult with an advanced solid tumor such as melanoma, head and neck, liver or kidney cancer.

This chain links TRBV27 with TRBJ2-7; D gene uncertain. Between the trimmed V and J ends, which lost 5 bases and 2 bases, there was a span of 10 bases. The V gene's germline CDR1 is MNHEY and CDR2 SMNVEV (reference sequence). The CDR3 has 13 residues. CDR3 DNA: TGTGCCAGCAGTACCGTAAGCCCCTACGAGCAGTACTTC. Encoded protein: CASSTVSPYEQYF.

The V call is TRBV20-1, the J call TRBJ2-7, with D unresolved. This CDR3 spans 11 amino acids. Trimming cost V 3 bases and J 4 bases, with 7 bases left between them. Germline lookup yields CDR1 DFQATT and CDR2 SNEGSKA (reference sequence). CDR3 amino acids: CSASLGYEQYF. As DNA, the CDR3 is TGCAGTGCTAGCTTGGGATACGAGCAGTACTTC.

This sequence joins TRBV12-5 and TRBJ2-7, with a weak D call TRBD2 (7 bases). There are 14 residues in the CDR3. CDR1 and CDR2 from the germline V gene are LGHNT and FRNRAP. V gave up 7 bases and J gave up 3 bases, with 16 bases separating them. The CDR3 DNA follows: TGTGCTAGTGTCGGCGGGGGCCCAAACTACGAGCAGTACTTC. This encodes CASVGGGPNYEQYF.

The table lists this clone with a count of one. The chain recombines TRBV5-6 with TRBJ2-7; 8 nucleotides match TRBD1. The germline V gene has CDR1 SGHDT and CDR2 YYEEEE. This CDR3 has 15 amino acids. Germline trimming cut 5 bases from V and 4 bases from J; bases unmatched to any gene: 11. The DNA for the CDR3 is TGTGCCAGCAGTTGGGGCGGACAGGGAGCATACGAGCAGTACTTC. It translates to CASSWGGQGAYEQYF.

V usage is TRBV2 and J usage is TRBJ1-2; 11 nucleotides match TRBD1. The trim removed 1 base at V and 5 bases at J, leaving 3 bases unmatched. Germline V gene sequence: CDR1 SNHLY, CDR2 FYNNEI. The CDR3 is made up of 15 amino acids. The CDR3 is CASSEGGTGGYGYTF. The DNA of the CDR3 is TGTGCCAGCAGTGAAGGGGGGACAGGGGGATATGGCTACACCTTC. Full variable domain (rest looked up from reference TRBV2 and TRBJ1-2): EPEVTQTPSHQVTQMGQEVILRCVPISNHLYFYWYRQILGQKVEFLVSFYNNEISEKSEIFDDQFSVERPDGSNFTLKIRSTKLEDSAMYFCASSEGGTGGYGYTFGSGTRLTVV.